Shown below are 11 T cell receptor beta chains from a single sample sequenced in a study of Tregs in tolerant kidney transplant recipients. Produced via immunoSEQ multiplex PCR; TCRdb's table is partial and in-frame only. The table includes about 50,000 clones, roughly nine tenths detected once. Related graft donors supplied nonmyeloablative bone marrow transplants, and mixed chimerism was transient. Source: CD8+ T cells from blood (PBMCs), taken 12 months after the transplant. These receptors were taken from a human patient who received a combined kidney and bone marrow transplant. Some T cells may have come from the graft donor.

V and J are TRBV27 and TRBJ2-7; the D gene is possibly TRBD2 (5 bases). Germline V CDR1 and CDR2: MNHEY, SMNVEV (reference sequence). Deletions cut 5 bases from V and 6 bases from J, with 17 bases between. The CDR3 is 14 residues long. The CDR3 is CASSLQSNRGEQYF. The CDR3 nucleotides are TGTGCCAGCAGTCTACAGAGTAATCGGGGCGAGCAGTACTTC.

The chain is built from TRBV4-1 and TRBJ2-7; D is undetermined. The CDR3 consists of 14 residues. The germline CDR1 and CDR2 sequences are MGHRA and YSYEKL. V dropped 0 bases and J dropped 3 bases, with 9 bases sitting between them. For the CDR3, the DNA is TGCGCCAGCAGCCAAGATTTTCCAAACTACGAGCAGTACTTC. Amino acid sequence: CASSQDFPNYEQYF.

On this clone: Sequence at one end of the junction differs from germline and may be a read error. Other DNA sequences in this specimen translate into the identical CDR3. V is TRBV25-1 and J is TRBJ1-6, with 8 bases lining up with TRBD1. CDR3 length equals 15 residues. Germline V gives CDR1 MGHDK, CDR2 SYGVNS. The CDR3 is CASAPGGGYNSPLHF. The CDR3 DNA reads TGTGCCAGCGCTCCAGGGGGCGGTTATAATTCCCCCCTCCACTTT.

This chain links TRBV7-6 with TRBJ2-7; D call uncertain. There are 14 residues in the CDR3. The germline gives CDR1 SGHVS, CDR2 FNYEAQ. V lost 0 bases and J 1 base, leaving 7 bases between the germline ends. The CDR3 here is CASSLAAVSYEQYF. Written as DNA, the CDR3 is TGTGCCAGCAGCTTAGCGGCGGTTTCCTACGAGCAGTACTTC.

This clone has a handful of counts. The V call is TRBV4-3, the J call TRBJ1-6; 9 bases agree with TRBD1. Germline loops: CDR1 LGHNA, CDR2 YSLEER. This CDR3 has 15 amino acids. Trimming cost V 4 bases and J 6 bases; bases outside gene matches: 4. CDR3 in DNA: TGCGCCAGCAGCCTCGGGACAGGGACTAATTCACCCCTCCACTTT. It is translated as CASSLGTGTNSPLHF.

The chain recombines TRBV7-9 with TRBJ2-5, with TRBD2 identical over 8 bases. CDR1 and CDR2 (germline): SEHNR, FQNEAQ (reference sequence). Trimming at V came to 3 bases and at J to 6 bases, leaving 15 bases not matched to a gene. This CDR3 is built from 17 residues. The CDR3 loop reads CASSFNRGAGVGKTQYF. The CDR3 bases are TGTGCCAGCAGCTTTAATCGGGGAGCGGGAGTTGGAAAGACCCAGTACTTC.

As concerns this clone: In the same sample, other DNA sequences code for this CDR3. The chain employs TRBV2 and TRBJ2-1, with 10 nucleotides matching TRBD2. Germline CDR1 is SNHLY and CDR2 is FYNNEI. V was clipped by 10 bases and J by 9 bases; unmatched bases: 15. This CDR3 contains 15 residues. As DNA, the CDR3 is TGTGCCAAAATGGGTGGGACTAGCGACCGAGGTGAGCAGTTCTTC. Protein: CAKMGGTSDRGEQFF.

The chain uses TRBV27 and TRBJ2-3, with 12 bases identical to TRBD2. Germline V lookup: CDR1 MNHEY, CDR2 SMNVEV (reference sequence). CDR3 length: 17 amino acids. V lost 4 bases and J lost 2; bases outside the gene matches: 7. The CDR3 sequence is CASSSRGLAGFTDTQYF. The CDR3 region has the DNA TGTGCCAGCAGTTCGAGAGGACTAGCGGGGTTCACAGATACGCAGTATTTT.

The chain joins TRBV2 to TRBJ2-3; 9 bases are shared with TRBD2. Trimming removed 4 bases from V and 2 bases from J; junction bases left unmatched: 7. CDR3 length equals 16 residues. Germline V gives CDR1 SNHLY, CDR2 FYNNEI. The CDR3: CASSASGTPHTDTQYF. The DNA for the CDR3 is TGTGCCAGCAGTGCTAGCGGGACTCCCCACACAGATACGCAGTATTTT.

This chain uses TRBV11-3 with TRBJ2-2, with TRBD2 matching over 8 bases. CDR1 and CDR2 (germline): SGHNT, YENEEA. The CDR3 covers 18 residues. Unmatched junction bases numbered 9, after V lost 0 bases and J lost 3 bases. The CDR3 spells CASSLDFQRERDTGELFF. The CDR3 DNA reads as TGTGCCAGCAGCTTAGATTTTCAGCGGGAGAGGGACACCGGGGAGCTGTTTTTT.

V gene TRBV5-6 combines with J gene TRBJ2-5; a possible D gene is TRBD2 (5 bases). Trimming pared 3 bases from V and 3 bases from J, leaving 12 bases between. This CDR3 is built from 14 residues. CDR1 and CDR2 from the germline V gene are SGHDT and YYEEEE. The CDR3, as DNA: TGTGCCAGCAGCTGGGAGCCAGGCAAAGAGACCCAGTACTTC. The encoded protein is CASSWEPGKETQYF.